The 15 T cell receptor beta chains reported below all come from one sample, sequenced in a study of blood T cell repertoires in COVID-19. The assay was immunoSEQ multiplex PCR, and TCRdb's table has in-frame clones only and misses some. The profile shows more than 150,000 clones, about 87% of them singletons. The sample consisted of peripheral blood. Receptors were obtained from a woman in her sixties or seventies with COVID-19, enrolled during active disease.

This clone was observed a few times. V and J are TRBV2 and TRBJ1-3; a possible D gene is TRBD1 (6 bases). V was shortened by 9 bases and J by 0 bases, with 15 bases between the two germline ends. The germline V gene has CDR1 SNHLY and CDR2 FYNNEI. The CDR3 covers 15 residues. CDR3 region: CARGGRRLSGNTIYF. The CDR3 DNA follows: TGTGCCAGAGGGGGACGGCGACTCTCTGGAAACACCATATATTTT.

The chain uses TRBV6-1 and TRBJ1-5; 8 nucleotides agree with TRBD1. This CDR3 has 16 amino acids. Germline V gene data show CDR1 as MNHNS and CDR2 as SASEGT. Germline trimming cut 3 bases from V and 3 bases from J; bases unmatched to any gene: 7. The CDR3 sequence: CASSDPGQGLNQPQHF. The CDR3 region has the DNA TGTGCCAGCAGTGACCCCGGACAGGGACTCAATCAGCCCCAGCATTTT.

The chain is built from TRBV28 and TRBJ2-7, with 10 bases lining up with TRBD1. CDR3 length: 14 residues. Germline loops: CDR1 MDHEN, CDR2 SYDVKM. Germline trimming cut 2 bases from V and 5 bases from J; bases unmatched to any gene: 3. CDR3 region: CASSLRDRGHEQYF. The CDR3 DNA is TGTGCCAGCAGTTTAAGGGACAGGGGCCACGAGCAGTACTTC.

V usage is TRBV3-1 (or the pseudogene TRBV3-2) and J usage is TRBJ2-1; 8 bases line up with TRBD2. V lost 5 bases to trimming and J lost 0 bases; unmatched junction nucleotides: 6. Germline V lookup: CDR1 LGHDT, CDR2 YNNKEL (reference sequence). This CDR3 comprises 16 residues. This chain's CDR3 is CASSRYSGASYNEQFF. The CDR3 DNA reads TGTGCCAGCAGCAGATATAGCGGGGCCTCCTACAATGAGCAGTTCTTC.

V is TRBV11-2 and J is TRBJ1-1; 7 bases align to TRBD1. The CDR3 contains 13 residues. The germline V gene encodes CDR1 SGHAT and CDR2 FQNNGV. Losses at the gene ends were 4 bases for V and 5 bases for J; bases not matched to a gene: 4. The CDR3 DNA reads TGTGCCAGCAGCTCTCAGGGGGATACTGAAGCTTTCTTT. It specifies CASSSQGDTEAFF.

This chain links TRBV7-6 with TRBJ1-5; 9 nucleotides align to TRBD1. The germline CDR1 and CDR2 sequences are SGHVS and FNYEAQ. The CDR3 is 15 residues long. V was clipped by 5 bases and J by 5 bases; unmatched bases: 7. The CDR3: CASSTTGGRDQPQHF. Written as DNA, the CDR3 is TGTGCCAGCAGCACTACAGGGGGCCGGGATCAGCCCCAGCATTTT.

CDR3 in amino acids: CASSLTRGSGNTIYF. CDR3 coding DNA: TGTGCCAGCAGCTTGACACGGGGCTCTGGAAACACCATATATTTT. The rearrangement joins TRBV7-6 to TRBJ1-3; D is unclear. CDR1 is SGHVS and CDR2 is FNYEAQ in the germline V gene. CDR3 length equals 15 residues. V gave up 3 bases and J gave up 0 bases, with 9 bases separating them. The full variable domain, in which reference TRBV7-6 and TRBJ1-3 provide the parts outside the CDR3, is GAGVSQSPRYKVTKRGQDVALRCDPISGHVSLYWYRQALGQGPEFLTYFNYEAQQDKSGLPNDRFSAERPEGSISTLTIQRTEQRDSAMYRCASSLTRGSGNTIYFGEGSWLTVV.

The chain employs TRBV5-4 and TRBJ1-1; the D is unclear. The CDR3 runs 12 residues. Trimming left V 0 bases short and J 7 bases short, with 7 bases between. Germline CDR1 SGHNT, CDR2 YYREEE (reference sequence). CDR3 in amino acids: CASSLGQNEAFF. DNA of the CDR3: TGTGCCAGCAGCTTGGGTCAGAATGAAGCTTTCTTT. Filled out from reference TRBV5-4 and TRBJ1-1, the complete variable domain reads ETGVTQSPTHLIKTRGQQVTLRCSSQSGHNTVSWYQQALGQGPQFIFQYYREEENGRGNFPPRFSGLQFPNYSSELNVNALELDDSALYLCASSLGQNEAFFGQGTRLTVV.

This clone was seen only a few times. The chain recombines TRBV27 with TRBJ2-7, with TRBD2 matching over 9 bases. The CDR3 totals 13 residues. Germline loops: CDR1 MNHEY, CDR2 SMNVEV (reference sequence). J lost 3 bases, V lost 7 bases, and 4 bases had no gene match. CDR3 coding DNA: TGTGCCAGCACGCCTAGCGGGAACTACGAGCAGTACTTC. Translating gives CASTPSGNYEQYF.

The V and J genes are TRBV30 and TRBJ2-7; TRBD2 matches 7 bases. Looked up from germline, CDR1 is GTSNPN and CDR2 is SVGIG (reference sequence). V lost 4 bases and J lost 3; bases outside the gene matches: 3. The CDR3 covers 12 residues. The DNA for the CDR3 is TGTGCCTGGACTAGCGGAATCTACGAGCAGTACTTC. It translates to CAWTSGIYEQYF.

The CDR3 loop is CASSLDIREPLHF. DNA for the CDR3: TGTGCCAGCTCTTTAGACATCCGAGAACCCCTCCACTTT. The rearrangement links TRBV18 to TRBJ1-6; D not certain. V lost 6 bases and J 12 bases, leaving 15 bases between the germline ends. The length of the CDR3 is 13 residues. Per the germline V gene, CDR1 is KGHSH and CDR2 is LQKENI.

This clone was detected only once. This chain links TRBV5-4 with TRBJ2-7, with 7 bases lining up with TRBD2. V trimming: 2 bases; J trimming: 9 bases; junction bases outside the gene matches: 11. Germline V gene data show CDR1 as SGHNT and CDR2 as YYREEE (reference sequence). The CDR3 contains 14 residues. CDR3 sequence: CASSLGDYKTAQYF. CDR3 in DNA: TGTGCCAGCAGCTTAGGGGACTATAAAACCGCGCAGTACTTC.

V usage is TRBV28 and J usage is TRBJ2-5; D is unclear. Germline CDR1 and CDR2: MDHEN and SYDVKM. The CDR3 has 13 amino acids. The ends were cut back, 3 bases at V and 3 bases at J, with 8 bases in the middle. This CDR3 is CASSFWRKETQYF. The CDR3 coding sequence is TGTGCCAGCAGTTTTTGGCGGAAAGAGACCCAGTACTTC.

This clone was counted once. The J gene is TRBJ2-7, the V gene TRBV5-1, with 7 nucleotides matching TRBD1. Trimming at V came to 4 bases and at J to 1 base, leaving 8 bases not matched to a gene. The CDR3 runs 15 residues. Germline loops: CDR1 SGHRS, CDR2 YFSETQ. This CDR3 reads CASSPGTAKSYEQYF. CDR3 bases: TGCGCCAGCAGCCCGGGGACAGCCAAATCCTACGAGCAGTACTTC.

This chain uses TRBV6-1 with TRBJ1-6; D is perhaps TRBD1 (6 bases). The CDR3 spans 14 residues. V shed 6 bases and J shed 7 bases, with 13 bases lying between them. Per germline, CDR1 MNHNS and CDR2 SASEGT. CDR3 protein: CASRPGQQNSPLHF. The CDR3 DNA sequence: TGTGCCAGCAGGCCCGGACAGCAAAATTCACCCCTCCACTTT.